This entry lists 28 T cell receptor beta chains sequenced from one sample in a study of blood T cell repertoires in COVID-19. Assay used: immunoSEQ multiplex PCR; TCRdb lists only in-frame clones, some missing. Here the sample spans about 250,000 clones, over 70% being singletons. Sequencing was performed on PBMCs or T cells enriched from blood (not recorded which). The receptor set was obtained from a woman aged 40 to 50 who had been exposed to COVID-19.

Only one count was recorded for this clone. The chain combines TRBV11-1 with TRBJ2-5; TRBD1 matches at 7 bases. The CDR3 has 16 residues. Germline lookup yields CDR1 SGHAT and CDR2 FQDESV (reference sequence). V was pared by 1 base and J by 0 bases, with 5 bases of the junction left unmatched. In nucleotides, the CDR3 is TGTGCCAGCAGCTTAGTAGGCCAGGGGGACCAAGAGACCCAGTACTTC. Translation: CASSLVGQGDQETQYF. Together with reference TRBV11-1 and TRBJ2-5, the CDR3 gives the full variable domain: EAEVAQSPRYKITEKSQAVAFWCDPISGHATLYWYRQILGQGPELLVQFQDESVVDDSQLPKDRFSAERLKGVDSTLKIQPAELGDSAMYLCASSLVGQGDQETQYFGPGTRLLVL.

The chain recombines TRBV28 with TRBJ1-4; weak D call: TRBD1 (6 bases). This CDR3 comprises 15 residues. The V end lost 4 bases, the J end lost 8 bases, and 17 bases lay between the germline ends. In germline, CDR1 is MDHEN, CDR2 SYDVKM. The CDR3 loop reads CASSYRTVLGEKLFF. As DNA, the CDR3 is TGTGCCAGCAGTTACAGGACAGTCTTGGGGGAAAAACTGTTTTTT.

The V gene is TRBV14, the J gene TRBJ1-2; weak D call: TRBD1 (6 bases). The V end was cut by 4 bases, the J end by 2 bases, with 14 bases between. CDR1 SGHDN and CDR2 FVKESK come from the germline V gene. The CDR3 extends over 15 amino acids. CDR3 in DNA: TGTGCCAGCAGCCCGGGGGGGCACCTGAACTATGGCTACACCTTC. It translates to CASSPGGHLNYGYTF.

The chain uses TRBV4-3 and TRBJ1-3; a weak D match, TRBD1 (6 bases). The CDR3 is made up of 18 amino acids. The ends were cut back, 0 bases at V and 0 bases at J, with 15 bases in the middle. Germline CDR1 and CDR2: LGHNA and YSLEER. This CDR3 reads CASSQELLGASSGNTIYF. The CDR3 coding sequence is TGCGCCAGCAGCCAAGAGTTGTTGGGGGCGAGCTCTGGAAACACCATATATTTT.

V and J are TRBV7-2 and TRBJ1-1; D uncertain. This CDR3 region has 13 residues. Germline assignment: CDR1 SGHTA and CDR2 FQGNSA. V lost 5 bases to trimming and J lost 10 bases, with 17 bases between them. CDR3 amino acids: CASSTRGPVGAFF. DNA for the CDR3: TGTGCCAGCAGCACCCGAGGCCCGGTCGGAGCTTTCTTT.

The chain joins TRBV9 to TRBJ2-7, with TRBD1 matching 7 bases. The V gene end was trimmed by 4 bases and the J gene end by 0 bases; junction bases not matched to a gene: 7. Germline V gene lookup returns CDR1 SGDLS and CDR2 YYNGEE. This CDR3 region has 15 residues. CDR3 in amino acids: CASSKTGAGSYEQYF. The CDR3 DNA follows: TGTGCCAGCAGCAAAACAGGGGCTGGCTCCTACGAGCAGTACTTC.

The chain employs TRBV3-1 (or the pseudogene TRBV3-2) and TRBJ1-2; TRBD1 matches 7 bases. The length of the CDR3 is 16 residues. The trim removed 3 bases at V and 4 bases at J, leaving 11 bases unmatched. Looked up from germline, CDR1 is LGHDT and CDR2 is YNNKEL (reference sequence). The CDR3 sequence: CASSHPGTAAGYGYTF. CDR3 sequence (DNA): TGTGCCAGCAGCCACCCAGGGACAGCAGCGGGCTATGGCTACACCTTC.

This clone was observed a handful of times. CDR3 residues: CASSLEFGSEQYV. CDR3 in DNA: TGTGCCAGCAGCTTAGAGTTCGGTTCCGAGCAGTACGTC. The chain has TRBV7-2 and TRBJ2-7, with D hard to call. Trimming pared 1 base from V and 6 bases from J, leaving 10 bases between. Germline V lookup: CDR1 SGHTA, CDR2 FQGNSA. The CDR3 runs 13 residues.

DNA of the CDR3: TGTGCCAGCAGCCCCCAGAGGAATTCACCCCTCCACTTT. This codes for CASSPQRNSPLHF. The chain recombines TRBV12-3 or TRBV12-4 with TRBJ1-6; D gene ambiguous. The CDR3 sequence is 13 residues long. The germline V and J ends were trimmed by 6 bases and 7 bases, with 10 bases remaining between them.

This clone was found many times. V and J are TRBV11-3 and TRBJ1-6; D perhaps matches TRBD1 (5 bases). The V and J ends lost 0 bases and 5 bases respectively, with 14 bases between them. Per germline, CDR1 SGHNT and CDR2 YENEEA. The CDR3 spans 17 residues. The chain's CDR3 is CASSLEYWNRNNSPLHF. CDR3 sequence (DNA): TGTGCCAGCAGCTTAGAATACTGGAACAGGAATAATTCACCCCTCCACTTT.

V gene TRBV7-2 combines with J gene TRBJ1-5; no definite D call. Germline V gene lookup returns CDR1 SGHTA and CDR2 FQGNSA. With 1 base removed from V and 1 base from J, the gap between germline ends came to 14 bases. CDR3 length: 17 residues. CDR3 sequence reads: CASSLGPSSGSNQPQHF. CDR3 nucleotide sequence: TGTGCCAGCAGCTTAGGGCCCTCATCAGGCAGCAATCAGCCCCAGCATTTT.

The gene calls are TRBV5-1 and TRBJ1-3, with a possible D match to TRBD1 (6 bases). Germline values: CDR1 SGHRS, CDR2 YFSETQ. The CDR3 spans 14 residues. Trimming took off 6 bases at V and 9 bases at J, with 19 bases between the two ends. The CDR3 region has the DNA TGCGCCAGCACCGTCGAGGACAGCTCCCGCACCATATATTTT. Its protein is CASTVEDSSRTIYF.

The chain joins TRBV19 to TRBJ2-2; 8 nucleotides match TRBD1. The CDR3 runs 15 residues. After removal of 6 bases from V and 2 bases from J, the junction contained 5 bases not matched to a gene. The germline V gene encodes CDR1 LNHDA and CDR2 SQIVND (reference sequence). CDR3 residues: CASRPGQANTGELFF. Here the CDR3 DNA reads TGTGCCAGTAGACCGGGACAGGCTAACACCGGGGAGCTGTTTTTT.

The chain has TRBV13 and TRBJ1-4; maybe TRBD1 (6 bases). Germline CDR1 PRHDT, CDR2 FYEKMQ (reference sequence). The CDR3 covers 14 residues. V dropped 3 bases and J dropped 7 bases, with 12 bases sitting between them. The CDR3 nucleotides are TGTGCCAGCAGCTTCTTACAGGGTCGTGAAAAACTGTTTTTT. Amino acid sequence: CASSFLQGREKLFF. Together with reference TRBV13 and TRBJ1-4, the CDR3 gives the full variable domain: AAGVIQSPRHLIKEKRETATLKCYPIPRHDTVYWYQQGPGQDPQFLISFYEKMQSDKGSIPDRFSAQQFSDYHSELNMSSLELGDSALYFCASSFLQGREKLFFGSGTQLSVL.

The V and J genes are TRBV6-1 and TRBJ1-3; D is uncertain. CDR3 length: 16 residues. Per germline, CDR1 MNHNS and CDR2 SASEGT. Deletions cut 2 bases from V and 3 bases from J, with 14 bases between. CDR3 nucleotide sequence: TGTGCCAGCAGTGAACTAGGCGAAGCGGGTGGAAACACCATATATTTT. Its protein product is CASSELGEAGGNTIYF.

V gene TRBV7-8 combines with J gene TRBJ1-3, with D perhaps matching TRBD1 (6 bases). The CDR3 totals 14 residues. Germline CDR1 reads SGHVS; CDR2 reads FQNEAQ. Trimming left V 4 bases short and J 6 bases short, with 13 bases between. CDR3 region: CASSWGTFENTIYF. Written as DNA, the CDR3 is TGTGCCAGCAGCTGGGGGACATTCGAAAACACCATATATTTT.

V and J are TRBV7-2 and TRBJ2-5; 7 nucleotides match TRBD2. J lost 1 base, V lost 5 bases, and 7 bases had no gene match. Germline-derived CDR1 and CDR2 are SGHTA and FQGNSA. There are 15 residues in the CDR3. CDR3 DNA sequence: TGTGCCAGCAGCCGGACTAGTGGGGGCCAAGAGACCCAGTACTTC. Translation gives CASSRTSGGQETQYF.

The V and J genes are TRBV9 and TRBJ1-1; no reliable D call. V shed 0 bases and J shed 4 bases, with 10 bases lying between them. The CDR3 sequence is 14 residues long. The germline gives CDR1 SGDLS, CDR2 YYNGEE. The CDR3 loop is CASSVDSLGTEAFF. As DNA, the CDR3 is TGTGCCAGCAGCGTAGACAGTTTGGGCACTGAAGCTTTCTTT.

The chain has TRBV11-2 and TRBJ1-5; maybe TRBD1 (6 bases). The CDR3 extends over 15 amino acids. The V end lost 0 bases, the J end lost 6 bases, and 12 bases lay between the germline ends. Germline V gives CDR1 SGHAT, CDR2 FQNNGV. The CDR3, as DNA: TGTGCCAGCAGCTTAGAAGGACAGATGGGTCAGCCCCAGCATTTT. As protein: CASSLEGQMGQPQHF.

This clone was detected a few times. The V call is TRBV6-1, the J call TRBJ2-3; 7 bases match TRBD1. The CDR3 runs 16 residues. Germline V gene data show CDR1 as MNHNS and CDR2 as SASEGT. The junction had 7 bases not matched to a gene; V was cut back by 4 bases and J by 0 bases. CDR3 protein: CASSVRQGTSTDTQYF. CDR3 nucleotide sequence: TGTGCCAGCAGTGTTCGACAGGGTACTAGCACAGATACGCAGTATTTT.

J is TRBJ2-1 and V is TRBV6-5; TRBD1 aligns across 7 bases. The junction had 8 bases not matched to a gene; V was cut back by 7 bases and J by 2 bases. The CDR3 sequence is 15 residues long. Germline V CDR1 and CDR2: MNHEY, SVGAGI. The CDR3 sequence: CASTRQGEPYNEQFF. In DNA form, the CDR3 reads TGTGCCAGCACGCGGCAGGGGGAACCCTACAATGAGCAGTTCTTC.

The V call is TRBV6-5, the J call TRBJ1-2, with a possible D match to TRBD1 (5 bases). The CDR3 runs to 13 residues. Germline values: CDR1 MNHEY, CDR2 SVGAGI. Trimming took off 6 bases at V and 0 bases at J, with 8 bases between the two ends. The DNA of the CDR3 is TGTGCCAGCAGGGACACAACTAACTATGGCTACACCTTC. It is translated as CASRDTTNYGYTF.

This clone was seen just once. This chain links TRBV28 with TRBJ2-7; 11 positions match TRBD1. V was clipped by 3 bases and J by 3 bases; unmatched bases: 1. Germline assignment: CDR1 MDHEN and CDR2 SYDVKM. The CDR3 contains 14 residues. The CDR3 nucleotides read TGTGCCAGCAGTTTCGGGACAGGGGGCTACGAGCAGTACTTC. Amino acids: CASSFGTGGYEQYF.

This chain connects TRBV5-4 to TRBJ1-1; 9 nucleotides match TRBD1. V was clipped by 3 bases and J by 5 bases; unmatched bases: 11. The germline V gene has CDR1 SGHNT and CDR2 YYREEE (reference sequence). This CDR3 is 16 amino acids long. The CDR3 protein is CASSSRLQTGGTEAFF. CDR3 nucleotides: TGTGCCAGCAGCTCCAGACTCCAGACAGGGGGTACTGAAGCTTTCTTT.

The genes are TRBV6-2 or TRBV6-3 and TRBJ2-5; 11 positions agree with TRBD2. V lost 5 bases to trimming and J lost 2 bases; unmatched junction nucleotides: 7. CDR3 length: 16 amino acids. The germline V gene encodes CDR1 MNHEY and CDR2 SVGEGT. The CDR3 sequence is CASSIMGLADQETQYF. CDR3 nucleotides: TGTGCCAGCAGTATAATGGGACTAGCGGATCAAGAGACCCAGTACTTC.

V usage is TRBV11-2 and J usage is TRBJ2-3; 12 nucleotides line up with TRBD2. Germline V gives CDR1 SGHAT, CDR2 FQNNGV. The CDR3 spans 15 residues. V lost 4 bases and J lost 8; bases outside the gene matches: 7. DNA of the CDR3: TGTGCCAGCAGCTACCGGACTAGCGGGAAGGGTACGCAGTATTTT. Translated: CASSYRTSGKGTQYF. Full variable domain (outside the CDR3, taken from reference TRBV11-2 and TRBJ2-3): EAGVAQSPRYKIIEKRQSVAFWCNPISGHATLYWYQQILGQGPKLLIQFQNNGVVDDSQLPKDRFSAERLKGVDSTLKIQPAKLEDSAVYLCASSYRTSGKGTQYFGPGTRLTVL.

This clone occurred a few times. The CDR3 sequence: CASSIDPTRVPRINYGYTF. In DNA form, the CDR3 reads TGTGCCAGTAGTATAGATCCGACCAGGGTCCCGAGAATTAACTATGGCTACACCTTC. The rearrangement uses TRBV19 and TRBJ1-2; tentatively, D is TRBD1 (5 bases). Deletions cut 0 bases from V and 1 base from J, with 21 bases between. Germline V gene data show CDR1 as LNHDA and CDR2 as SQIVND (reference sequence). The CDR3 runs to 19 residues. The full variable domain, rest sourced from reference TRBV19 and TRBJ1-2, is DGGITQSPKYLFRKEGQNVTLSCEQNLNHDAMYWYRQDPGQGLRLIYYSQIVNDFQKGDIAEGYSVSREKKESFPLTVTSAQKNPTAFYLCASSIDPTRVPRINYGYTFGSGTRLTVV.

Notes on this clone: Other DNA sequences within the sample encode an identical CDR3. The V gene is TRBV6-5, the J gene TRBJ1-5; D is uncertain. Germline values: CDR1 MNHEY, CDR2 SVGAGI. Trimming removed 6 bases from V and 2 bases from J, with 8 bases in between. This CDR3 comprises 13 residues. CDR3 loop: CASRPRGNQPQHF. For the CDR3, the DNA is TGTGCCAGCAGACCTCGGGGCAATCAGCCCCAGCATTTT.